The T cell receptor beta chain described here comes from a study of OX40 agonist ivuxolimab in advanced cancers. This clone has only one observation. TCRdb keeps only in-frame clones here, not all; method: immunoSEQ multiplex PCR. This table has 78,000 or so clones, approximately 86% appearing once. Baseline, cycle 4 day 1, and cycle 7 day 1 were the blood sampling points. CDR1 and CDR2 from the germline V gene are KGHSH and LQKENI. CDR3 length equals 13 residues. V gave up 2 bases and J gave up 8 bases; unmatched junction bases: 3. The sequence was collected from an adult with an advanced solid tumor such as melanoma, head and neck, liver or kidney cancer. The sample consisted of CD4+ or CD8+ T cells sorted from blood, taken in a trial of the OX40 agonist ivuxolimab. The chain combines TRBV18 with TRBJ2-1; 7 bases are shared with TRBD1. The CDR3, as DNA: TGTGCCAGCTCACCAGGGACAGTCGATGAGCAGTTCTTC. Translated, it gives CASSPGTVDEQFF. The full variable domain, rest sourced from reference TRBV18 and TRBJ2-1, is NAGVMQNPRHLVRRRGQEARLRCSPMKGHSHVYWYRQLPEEGLKFMVYLQKENIIDESGMPKERFSAEFPKEGPSILRIQQVVRGDSAAYFCASSPGTVDEQFFGPGTRLTVL.